Listed below are T cell receptor beta chains from one sample, sequenced in a study of neurological immune-mediated disorders. TCRdb passed the 5' RACE reads through MiXCR, listing each CDR3 protein once. The repertoire holds 80,000 or so distinct CDR3 sequences, with roughly 9% as singletons. Sequencing was performed on PBMCs. These receptors were taken from a man in his forties or fifties in good health. The CDR3 runs from the conserved cysteine through the conserved F or W. Each record gives: V gene, CDR3 protein.

TRBV7-2,CASSPPGDEQFF
TRBV7-2,CASSDGTGGSGANVLTF
TRBV3-1,CASSQFQGDQETQYF
TRBV7-9,CASSLRGSVTEAFF
TRBV6-5,CASSPNRVLRANMNHEQYF
TRBV2,CASSIRDRQFF
TRBV7-2,CASSPGNPGELFF
TRBV20-1,CSASRSNQPQHF
TRBV28,CASSFGPSYEQYF
TRBV11-2,CASSSGYLGEQYF